This is a list of T cell receptor beta chains from one sample in a study of CD8+ T cells in alopecia areata. Measured with immunoSEQ multiplex PCR; TCRdb has only the in-frame clones, and not every one. The sample holds about 150,000 clones, about 54% seen once. Source material: CD4+ T cells sorted from blood. The receptors were gathered from a human donor in good health. CDR3s include the opening cysteine and the closing phenylalanine or tryptophan. The D gene is left open where the match is weak. Clone sizes are given selectively: once, few, many, or a class where the clone is expanded.

D: NA; J: TRBJ2-1; V: TRBV2; size: few; CDR3: CASRGVASYNEQFF; DNA: TGTGCCAGCAGAGGGGTGGCGTCCTACAATGAGCAGTTCTTC
D: TRBD1; J: TRBJ2-5; V: TRBV7-6; size: NA; CDR3: CASSPGTGKVETQYF; DNA: TGTGCCAGCAGCCCTGGGACAGGGAAGGTTGAGACCCAGTACTTC
D: NA; J: TRBJ2-3; V: TRBV18; size: NA; CDR3: CASSPGLGTDTQYF; DNA: TGTGCCAGCTCACCAGGGCTCGGCACAGATACGCAGTATTTT
D: TRBD2; J: TRBJ2-1; V: TRBV27; size: NA; CDR3: CASSFGSGRLNEQFF; DNA: TGTGCCAGCAGTTTCGGCAGCGGGAGGCTAAATGAGCAGTTCTTC
D: TRBD1; J: TRBJ1-2; V: TRBV27; size: few; CDR3: CASSSTGTDNYGYTF; DNA: TGTGCCAGCAGTTCCACCGGGACAGATAACTATGGCTACACCTTC
D: NA; J: TRBJ2-7; V: TRBV5-1; size: few; CDR3: CASSLLGDEQYF; DNA: TGCGCCAGCAGCTTGTTGGGGGACGAGCAGTACTTC
D: NA; J: TRBJ2-1; V: TRBV14; size: once; CDR3: CASSVTRTSEQFF; DNA: TGTGCCAGCAGCGTGACGAGGACCTCTGAGCAGTTCTTC
D: TRBD2; J: TRBJ2-1; V: TRBV28; size: few; CDR3: CASTTGLAGEGEQFF; DNA: TGTGCCAGCACCACAGGACTAGCGGGAGAAGGTGAGCAGTTCTTC
D: NA; J: TRBJ1-2; V: TRBV6-5; size: NA; CDR3: CASSSIVGDDYGYTF; DNA: TGTGCCAGCAGTAGCATTGTCGGGGACGACTATGGCTACACCTTC
D: TRBD2; J: TRBJ2-2; V: TRBV12-5; size: NA; CDR3: CASRGLAETGELFF; DNA: TGTGCTAGCCGAGGACTAGCGGAAACCGGGGAGCTGTTTTTT
D: NA; J: TRBJ1-5; V: TRBV7-9; size: NA; CDR3: CASSLGGQNQPQHF; DNA: TGTGCCAGCAGCTTAGGAGGGCAGAATCAGCCCCAGCATTTT
D: NA; J: TRBJ2-5; V: TRBV29-1; size: NA; CDR3: CSVEGLGGETQYF; DNA: TGCAGCGTTGAAGGACTAGGGGGAGAGACCCAGTACTTC
D: NA; J: TRBJ2-2; V: TRBV29-1; size: NA; CDR3: CSVKVSQANTGELFF; DNA: TGCAGCGTCAAAGTCAGCCAGGCGAACACCGGGGAGCTGTTTTTT
D: TRBD1; J: TRBJ1-2; V: TRBV7-3; size: few; CDR3: CASSYFNTPTGPGYTF; DNA: TGTGCCAGCAGCTATTTCAACACCCCGACAGGGCCTGGCTACACCTTC
D: NA; J: TRBJ1-5; V: TRBV19; size: NA; CDR3: CASSGNQPQHF; DNA: TGTGCCAGTAGTGGAAATCAGCCCCAGCATTTT
D: NA; J: TRBJ2-7; V: TRBV5-1; size: NA; CDR3: CASSPRGTATYEQYF; DNA: TGCGCCAGCAGCCCGCGAGGGACTGCAACCTACGAGCAGTACTTC
D: NA; J: TRBJ2-6; V: TRBV6-6; size: NA; CDR3: CASSYPGTGANVLTF; DNA: TGTGCCAGCAGTTACCCAGGGACGGGGGCCAACGTCCTGACTTTC
D: TRBD2; J: TRBJ2-5; V: TRBV7-2; size: NA; CDR3: CASSLGRSGKVETQYF; DNA: TGTGCCAGCAGCTTGGGAAGAAGCGGGAAGGTGGAGACCCAGTACTTC